By sample share, the clone carrying this T cell receptor beta chain is medium-sized. No antigen is known for it. This CDR3 contains 17 residues. Trimming removed 3 bases at V and 9 bases at J, with 27 bases between. Germline values: CDR1 MNHEY, CDR2 SMNVEV (reference sequence). The PCR was carried out with 60 Vbeta primers and 13 Jbeta primers. Per the original methods: Later reanalysis found 75 million to 95 million unique TCR beta chains, about 10 million of them shared. Libraries were prepared by immunoSEQ multiplex PCR; TCRdb keeps only in-frame clonotypes and omits some of them. V, J and clone size are taken as reported in that table, and D and trimming were inferred from the DNA itself. The sample lists roughly 200,000 clones; around 78% were seen once. This record comes from a study of cytomegalovirus exposure and HLA in healthy donors. Points from the study as a whole: There were several of the most significant clusters that appeared linked to common viral pathogens in a later analysis.

The chain joins TRBV27 to TRBJ2-7; maybe TRBD2 (5 bases). The clonotype originates from a man aged 30 to 39 in good health and CMV-seronegative. Source material: PBMCs. CDR3 coding DNA: TGTGCCAGCAGTTTCCGTCGGGATGAGCACCCCGACTGGAGGCAGTACTTC. Encoded protein: CASSFRRDEHPDWRQYF.